A selection of T cell receptor beta chains follows, all from one sample in a study of T cells after yellow fever vaccination. TCRdb fed the 5' RACE reads into MiXCR, producing one record per CDR3 protein. The table includes some 200,000 distinct CDR3 sequences, about 11% detected once. This specimen was CD8+ T cells sorted from PBMCs, taken 15 days after the yellow fever booster vaccination. These receptor sequences come from a man aged 18 to 29 who received the YFV17D yellow fever vaccine. The CDR3 runs from the conserved cysteine through the conserved F or W. Each record gives: J gene, CDR3 length, V gene, clone size, D gene, CDR3 protein, CDR3 DNA. A D gene is named only where the DNA matches it firmly. The listing skips clone size in some rows; elsewhere it reads once, few, many or a size class.

J: TRBJ1-1
length: 14
V: TRBV2
size: NA
D: NA
CDR3: CASSERGGNTEAFF
DNA: TGTGCCAGCAGTGAGAGGGGCGGTAACACTGAAGCTTTCTTT

J: TRBJ2-3
length: 16
V: TRBV19
size: once
D: NA
CDR3: CASDQTGISSTDTQYF
DNA: TGTGCCAGCGACCAAACAGGGATTTCTAGCACAGATACGCAGTATTTT

J: TRBJ2-7
length: 14
V: TRBV4-3
size: NA
D: NA
CDR3: CASSHTMGSYEQYF
DNA: TGCGCCAGCAGCCACACTATGGGCTCCTACGAGCAGTACTTC

J: TRBJ2-3
length: 13
V: TRBV24-1
size: many
D: NA
CDR3: CATSDRYSDTQYF
DNA: TGTGCCACCAGTGACCGGTATTCAGATACGCAGTATTTT

J: TRBJ1-4
length: 19
V: TRBV4-3
size: few
D: TRBD1
CDR3: CASSQEPDRAGPTNEKLFF
DNA: TGCGCCAGCAGCCAAGAGCCCGACAGGGCCGGCCCAACTAATGAAAAACTGTTTTTT

J: TRBJ1-1
length: 13
V: TRBV4-2
size: NA
D: NA
CDR3: CASRAGGGPQAFF
DNA: TGTGCCAGCAGGGCCGGGGGGGGTCCTCAAGCTTTCTTT

J: TRBJ1-1
length: 13
V: TRBV20-1
size: few
D: NA
CDR3: CSATSRRNTEAFF
DNA: TGCAGTGCTACATCCAGGAGGAACACTGAAGCTTTCTTT

J: TRBJ1-2
length: 13
V: TRBV20-1
size: NA
D: NA
CDR3: CSARERGGHGYTF
DNA: TGCAGTGCTAGAGAAAGGGGGGGGCACGGCTACACCTTC

J: TRBJ2-7
length: 14
V: TRBV5-1
size: NA
D: TRBD1
CDR3: CASRWGQGADEQYF
DNA: TGCGCCAGCAGGTGGGGGCAGGGGGCCGACGAGCAGTACTTC

J: TRBJ2-5
length: 16
V: TRBV7-9
size: few
D: TRBD1
CDR3: CASSPGGQGLGETQYF
DNA: TGTGCCAGCAGCCCCGGCGGACAGGGTTTGGGGGAGACCCAGTACTTC

J: TRBJ1-3
length: 14
V: TRBV2
size: few
D: NA
CDR3: CASKTGFSGNTIYF
DNA: TGTGCCAGCAAAACGGGGTTCTCTGGAAACACCATATATTTT

J: TRBJ2-7
length: 13
V: TRBV27
size: NA
D: NA
CDR3: CASRMQGSYEQYF
DNA: TGTGCCAGCAGGATGCAGGGGTCCTACGAGCAGTACTTC

J: TRBJ2-3
length: 13
V: TRBV4-3
size: few
D: NA
CDR3: CASSPTTTNTQYF
DNA: TGCGCCAGCAGCCCGACTACCACGAATACGCAGTATTTT

J: TRBJ2-4
length: 17
V: TRBV5-1
size: few
D: TRBD1
CDR3: CASSFAFRDRKKNIQYF
DNA: TGCGCCAGCAGCTTTGCCTTTAGGGACAGAAAAAAAAACATTCAGTACTTC

J: TRBJ1-2
length: 13
V: TRBV6-5
size: few
D: NA
CDR3: CASSNRAAYGYTF
DNA: TGTGCCAGCAGTAACAGGGCGGCCTATGGCTACACCTTC

J: TRBJ2-2
length: 14
V: TRBV7-9
size: few
D: TRBD1
CDR3: CASRDRDHTGELFF
DNA: TGTGCCAGCAGGGACAGGGATCACACCGGGGAGCTGTTTTTT

J: TRBJ1-5
length: 16
V: TRBV20-1
size: many
D: NA
CDR3: CSASEGYGRPNQPQHF
DNA: TGCAGTGCCTCCGAGGGATACGGGAGACCCAATCAGCCCCAGCATTTT

J: TRBJ2-1
length: 13
V: TRBV20-1
size: few
D: TRBD1
CDR3: CSAGTGVGNEQFF
DNA: TGCAGTGCTGGGACAGGGGTGGGGAATGAGCAGTTCTTC

J: TRBJ2-1
length: 17
V: TRBV4-1
size: NA
D: TRBD2
CDR3: CASSQASSGGLNNEQFF
DNA: TGCGCCAGCAGCCAAGCATCTAGCGGGGGCCTCAACAATGAGCAGTTCTTC

J: TRBJ2-1
length: 15
V: TRBV15
size: NA
D: TRBD2
CDR3: CATSRASGGTNEQFF
DNA: TGTGCCACCAGCAGAGCTAGCGGGGGGACCAATGAGCAGTTCTTC

J: TRBJ2-1
length: 17
V: TRBV7-9
size: few
D: NA
CDR3: CASCEEGRTVSYNEQFF
DNA: TGTGCCAGCTGCGAAGAAGGGCGGACAGTCTCCTACAATGAGCAGTTCTTC

J: TRBJ2-2
length: 16
V: TRBV12-3/TRBV12-4
size: NA
D: TRBD2
CDR3: CASRHDLGRDTGELFF
DNA: TGTGCCAGCAGGCACGATCTGGGGAGGGACACCGGGGAGCTGTTTTTT

J: TRBJ1-2
length: 16
V: TRBV5-1
size: few
D: NA
CDR3: CASSPTTGQANYGYTF
DNA: TGCGCCAGCAGCCCCACGACAGGTCAGGCCAACTATGGCTACACCTTC

J: TRBJ1-1
length: 13
V: TRBV19
size: NA
D: NA
CDR3: CASRPLLLAEAFF
DNA: TGTGCCAGTAGACCGCTATTGTTGGCTGAAGCTTTCTTT

J: TRBJ1-2
length: 16
V: TRBV9
size: NA
D: TRBD1
CDR3: CASSAKTGGANYGYTF
DNA: TGTGCCAGCAGCGCGAAGACAGGGGGCGCGAACTATGGCTACACCTTC

J: TRBJ1-1
length: 16
V: TRBV4-1
size: NA
D: NA
CDR3: CASSQGAGAENTEAFF
DNA: TGCGCCAGCAGCCAAGGGGCGGGGGCCGAGAACACTGAAGCTTTCTTT

J: TRBJ2-2
length: 15
V: TRBV5-4
size: NA
D: NA
CDR3: CASSSHDGNTGELFF
DNA: TGTGCCAGCAGCTCCCATGACGGGAACACCGGGGAGCTGTTTTTT